This entry is about one T cell receptor beta chain. This record belongs to a study of control samples from healthy donors and cancer patients. The CDR3 covers 15 residues. V trimming: 3 bases; J trimming: 7 bases; junction bases outside the gene matches: 6. From germline, CDR1 is SEHNR and CDR2 FQNEAQ (reference sequence). Assay used: immunoSEQ multiplex PCR; TCRdb lists only in-frame clones, some missing. The sample records over 10,000 clones, 85% to 95% being singletons. This chain connects TRBV7-9 to TRBJ1-6; TRBD1 matches at 7 bases. This receptor was taken from a man older than 75 with lung cancer. What was sequenced was PBMCs. The CDR3 reads CASSLRGGDNSPLHF. In DNA, the CDR3 is TGTGCCAGCAGCTTGAGAGGGGGCGACAATTCACCCCTCCACTTT.